Following are 8 T cell receptor beta chains from one sample sequenced in a study of shared clonotypes between healthy human individuals. Clones were sequenced by immunoSEQ multiplex PCR, and TCRdb holds only the in-frame ones, with some missing. Of a few hundred thousand clones in the sample, 97% were seen once. What was sequenced was naive CD4+ T cells sorted from blood. Subset: CD45RA+ positively selected. The receptors shown here come from a woman aged 30 to 39 in good health.

The rearrangement links TRBV6-1 to TRBJ2-1, with 10 bases identical to TRBD1. With 6 bases clipped from V and 6 bases from J, the junction kept 8 bases outside the gene matches. Per the germline V gene, CDR1 is MNHNS and CDR2 is SASEGT. CDR3 size: 15 residues. In DNA form, the CDR3 reads TGTGCCAGCAGGCGACCGGGACAGGGGACCAATGAGCAGTTCTTC. Amino acid sequence: CASRRPGQGTNEQFF.

This clone occurred once. The J gene is TRBJ2-5, the V gene TRBV5-1, with 11 bases identical to TRBD1. The J call may be in error: the DNA end matches TRBJ2-7 better. The CDR3 has 15 residues. Germline lookup yields CDR1 SGHRS and CDR2 YFSETQ. The DNA of the CDR3 is TGCGCCAGCAGCGTAGGGACAGGGGGACTCTACGAGCAGTACTTC. Its translation is CASSVGTGGLYEQYF.

V gene TRBV28 combines with J gene TRBJ2-1; possibly TRBD2 for D (7 bases). CDR3 length equals 15 residues. The germline V and J ends were trimmed by 6 bases and 9 bases, with 21 bases remaining between them. CDR1 and CDR2 from the germline V gene are MDHEN and SYDVKM. DNA of the CDR3: TGTGCCAGCAGCCTAGGGGGGAGGGGTCCCAGTGAGCAGTTCTTC. Translated, it gives CASSLGGRGPSEQFF.

Only a few counts were recorded for this clone. The chain has TRBV5-6 and TRBJ2-1, with 11 bases that match TRBD2. Germline CDR1 is SGHDT and CDR2 is YYEEEE. V was pared by 0 bases and J by 6 bases, with 11 bases of the junction left unmatched. The length of the CDR3 is 18 residues. The CDR3 DNA follows: TGTGCCAGCAGCTTGGCCATCCGTGGTAGCGGGAGGGGCAATGAGCAGTTCTTC. It yields the protein CASSLAIRGSGRGNEQFF.

This clone occurred once. The V and J genes are TRBV19 and TRBJ2-3, with 12 nucleotides matching TRBD2. Trimming removed 4 bases from V and 6 bases from J; junction bases left unmatched: 8. CDR3 length: 16 residues. The germline V gene has CDR1 LNHDA and CDR2 SQIVND (reference sequence). CDR3 coding DNA: TGTGCCAGTAGTACAAGACTAGCGGGAGTTGGGGATACGCAGTATTTT. As protein: CASSTRLAGVGDTQYF.

The V and J genes are TRBV12-1 and TRBJ1-5. TRBV12-1 is termed a pseudogene. This CDR3 has 14 residues. The CDR3 DNA reads as TGTGCCAGCAGCTATTCCCCCAAAATGAAGCCCCAGCATTTT. Amino acid sequence: CASSYSPKMKPQHF.

V and J are TRBV2 and TRBJ2-1, with TRBD1 as a possible D gene (5 bases). Trimming shortened V by 3 bases and J by 7 bases, and 16 bases separated the two germline ends. The CDR3 is 15 residues long. Germline V lookup: CDR1 SNHLY, CDR2 FYNNEI. This chain's CDR3 is CASSDVEPPGNEQFF. CDR3 coding DNA: TGTGCCAGCAGTGATGTTGAACCGCCAGGGAATGAGCAGTTCTTC.

V usage is TRBV5-1 and J usage is TRBJ2-5, with 13 bases that match TRBD2. Germline values: CDR1 SGHRS, CDR2 YFSETQ. With V trimmed by 3 bases and J by 3 bases, 11 bases remained unmatched. This CDR3 spans 18 amino acids. This CDR3 reads CASSSFRGLAGSKETQYF. CDR3 coding DNA: TGCGCCAGCAGCTCTTTCCGGGGACTAGCGGGAAGTAAAGAGACCCAGTACTTC. Full variable domain (rest looked up from reference TRBV5-1 and TRBJ2-5): KAGVTQTPRYLIKTRGQQVTLSCSPISGHRSVSWYQQTPGQGLQFLFEYFSETQRNKGNFPGRFSGRQFSNSRSEMNVSTLELGDSALYLCASSSFRGLAGSKETQYFGPGTRLLVL.